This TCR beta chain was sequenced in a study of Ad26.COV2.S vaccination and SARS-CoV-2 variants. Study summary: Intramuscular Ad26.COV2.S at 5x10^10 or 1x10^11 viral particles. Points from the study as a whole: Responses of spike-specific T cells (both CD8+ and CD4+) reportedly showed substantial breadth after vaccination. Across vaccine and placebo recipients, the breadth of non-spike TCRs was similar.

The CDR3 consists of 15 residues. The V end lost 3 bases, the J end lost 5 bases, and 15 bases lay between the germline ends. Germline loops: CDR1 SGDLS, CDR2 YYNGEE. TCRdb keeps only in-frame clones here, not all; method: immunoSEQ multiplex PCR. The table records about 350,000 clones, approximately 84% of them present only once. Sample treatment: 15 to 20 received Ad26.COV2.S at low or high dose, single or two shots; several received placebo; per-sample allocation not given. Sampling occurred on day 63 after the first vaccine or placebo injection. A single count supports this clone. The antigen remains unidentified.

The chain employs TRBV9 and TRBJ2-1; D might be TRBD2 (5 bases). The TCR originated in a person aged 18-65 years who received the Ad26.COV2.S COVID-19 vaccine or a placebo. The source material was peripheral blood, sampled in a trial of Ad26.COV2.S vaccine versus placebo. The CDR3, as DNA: TGTGCCAGCAGCGGAGTACTCCGGGGTGACAATGAGCAGTTCTTC. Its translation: CASSGVLRGDNEQFF.